This TCR beta chain is drawn from a study of blood T cell repertoires in COVID-19. Study context: Acute and convalescent COVID-19 samples came from the United States, Italy and Spain.

This CDR3 spans 14 amino acids. Germline lookup yields CDR1 MNHEY and CDR2 SVGAGI. Trimming at V came to 6 bases and at J to 6 bases, leaving 9 bases not matched to a gene. Some clones are missing from TCRdb's copy, which holds only in-frame ones; the method was immunoSEQ multiplex PCR. The sample has about 200,000 clones, over 70% seen once; the top ten hold about 27%. The receptor comes from a man between 35 and 55 years old with acute or convalescent COVID-19. Sequencing used peripheral blood. The V and J genes are TRBV6-5 and TRBJ2-7, with 9 bases aligning to TRBD1. CDR3 bases: TGTGCCAGCAGCGCAACGGGACAGGGTCGCGAGCAGTACTTC. This translates into CASSATGQGREQYF.